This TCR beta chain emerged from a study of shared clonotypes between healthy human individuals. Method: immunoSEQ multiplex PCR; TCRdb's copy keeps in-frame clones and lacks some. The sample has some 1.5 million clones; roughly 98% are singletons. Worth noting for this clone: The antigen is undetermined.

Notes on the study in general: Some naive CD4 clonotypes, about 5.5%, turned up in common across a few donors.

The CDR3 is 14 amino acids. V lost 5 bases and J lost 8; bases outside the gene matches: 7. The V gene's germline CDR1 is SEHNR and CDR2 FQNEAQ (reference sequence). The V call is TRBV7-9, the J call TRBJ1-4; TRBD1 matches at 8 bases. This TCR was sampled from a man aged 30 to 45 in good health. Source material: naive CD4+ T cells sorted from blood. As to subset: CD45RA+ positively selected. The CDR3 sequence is CASSLQGVEEKLFF. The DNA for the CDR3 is TGTGCCAGCAGCCTACAGGGGGTGGAAGAAAAACTGTTTTTT.